This is a list of T cell receptor beta chains from one sample in a study of control samples from healthy donors and cancer patients. The data were produced by immunoSEQ multiplex PCR, yet TCRdb's version contains in-frame clones alone and is incomplete. The sample has about 84,000 clones, 80% to 90% seen once. The sequenced material came from PBMCs. These receptors were obtained from a man aged 60-69 years with head and neck cancer. CDR3s include the opening cysteine and the closing phenylalanine or tryptophan. Each record gives: clone size, D gene, J gene, V gene, CDR3 DNA, CDR3 protein. A D gene is named only where the DNA matches it firmly. Size tells how often a clone was seen (once, few, many) or the class of an expanded clone, and some rows leave it out.

abundance: NA; d_gene: TRBD2; j_gene: TRBJ2-2; v_gene: TRBV30; CDR3nt: TGTGCCCAGGCGGGGGGTTACGTCGGGGAGCTGTTTTTT; CDR3aa: CAQAGGYVGELFF
abundance: few; d_gene: NA; j_gene: TRBJ2-5; v_gene: TRBV18; CDR3nt: TGTGCCAGCTCACCGCACAACAGGGCGGGGGAGACCCAGTACTTC; CDR3aa: CASSPHNRAGETQYF
abundance: NA; d_gene: NA; j_gene: TRBJ2-1; v_gene: TRBV4-2; CDR3nt: TGTGCCAGCAGCCAAGACTACCCCGAGGGTGGTGAGCAGTTCTTC; CDR3aa: CASSQDYPEGGEQFF
abundance: NA; d_gene: NA; j_gene: TRBJ1-5; v_gene: TRBV27; CDR3nt: TGTGCCAGCAGCGCCTCGGGGCAGCGCAGGCAGCCCCAGCATTTT; CDR3aa: CASSASGQRRQPQHF
abundance: NA; d_gene: NA; j_gene: TRBJ2-7; v_gene: TRBV19; CDR3nt: TGTGCCAGTAGTATCGTTCGGTCTGGTTGGGGTTCCGAGCAGTACTTC; CDR3aa: CASSIVRSGWGSEQYF
abundance: NA; d_gene: TRBD2; j_gene: TRBJ2-3; v_gene: TRBV5-4; CDR3nt: TGTGCCAGCAGCACAGGACTAGCGGGAGACAATACGCAGTATTTT; CDR3aa: CASSTGLAGDNTQYF
abundance: NA; d_gene: TRBD1; j_gene: TRBJ2-1; v_gene: TRBV5-1; CDR3nt: TGCGCCAGCAGCCCCGGACAGGAAGAAGGACATTTCAGATACAATGAGCAGTTCTTC; CDR3aa: CASSPGQEEGHFRYNEQFF
abundance: NA; d_gene: TRBD2; j_gene: TRBJ2-7; v_gene: TRBV7-9; CDR3nt: TGTGCCAGCACCCCGGGGGGCTCCTACGAGCAGTACTTC; CDR3aa: CASTPGGSYEQYF
abundance: NA; d_gene: NA; j_gene: TRBJ1-2; v_gene: TRBV28; CDR3nt: TGTGCCAGCAGTTTGGGTGGGTATGGCTACACCTTC; CDR3aa: CASSLGGYGYTF
abundance: NA; d_gene: NA; j_gene: TRBJ2-7; v_gene: TRBV13; CDR3nt: TGTGCCAGCAGCTTAGGGTACGAGCAGTACTTC; CDR3aa: CASSLGYEQYF
abundance: NA; d_gene: TRBD2; j_gene: TRBJ2-3; v_gene: TRBV2; CDR3nt: TGTGCCAGCACACTAGCGGCCTACACAGATACGCAGTATTTT; CDR3aa: CASTLAAYTDTQYF
abundance: few; d_gene: NA; j_gene: TRBJ2-3; v_gene: TRBV29-1; CDR3nt: TGCAGCGTTACCTCCGGGTTCGCAGATACGCAGTATTTT; CDR3aa: CSVTSGFADTQYF
abundance: NA; d_gene: NA; j_gene: TRBJ2-7; v_gene: TRBV11-2; CDR3nt: TGTGCCAGCACCAGGGATGGTTACGAGCAGTACTTC; CDR3aa: CASTRDGYEQYF
abundance: NA; d_gene: NA; j_gene: TRBJ2-7; v_gene: TRBV7-9; CDR3nt: TGTGCCAGCAGCTTAGGGCAGATCTACGAGCAGTACTTC; CDR3aa: CASSLGQIYEQYF
abundance: NA; d_gene: NA; j_gene: TRBJ2-1; v_gene: TRBV28; CDR3nt: TGTGCCAGCTATACGGGACTCCTTAGTGAGCAGTTCTTC; CDR3aa: CASYTGLLSEQFF
abundance: once; d_gene: NA; j_gene: TRBJ2-2; v_gene: TRBV12-3/TRBV12-4; CDR3nt: TGTGCCAGCAGTTTAACCAGGGCCGGGGAGCTGTTTTTT; CDR3aa: CASSLTRAGELFF
abundance: NA; d_gene: NA; j_gene: TRBJ1-4; v_gene: TRBV6-2/TRBV6-3; CDR3nt: TGTGCCAGCCGCCCTGTTAATGAAAAACTGTTTTTT; CDR3aa: CASRPVNEKLFF